This T cell receptor (beta chain) was captured in a study of PD-L1 blockade in urothelial cancer. The wider study: Men with urothelial cancer arising in the bladder made up about nine tenths of the roughly 29 patients. Researchers found blood samples held a median of about 130,000 T cells.

Clones were sequenced by immunoSEQ multiplex PCR, and TCRdb holds only the in-frame ones, with some missing. The sample lists approximately 38,000 clones, 86% seen once, with 24% in the top ten. Stated time point: peripheral blood 6 weeks after treatment start. A note on this clone: The antigen is not known.

Study-wide points: Enhanced expansion of tumor-associated blood clones at 3 weeks characterized durable-benefit patients.

Sample: PBMCs, taken around atezolizumab (anti-PD-L1) treatment. This sequence originates from a man aged 60-69 years with urothelial cancer.

The DNA of the CDR3 is TGTGCCAGCAGCGGGCCCCGGACAGGGCGAGGTTCACCCCTCCACTTT. Protein: CASSGPRTGRGSPLHF. The rearrangement links TRBV5-8 to TRBJ1-6, with 8 bases aligning to TRBD1. Germline-derived CDR1 and CDR2 are SGHTS and YDEGEE. CDR3 length: 16 residues. Trimming at V came to 4 bases and at J to 9 bases, leaving 12 bases not matched to a gene.